The present T cell receptor (beta chain) was sequenced within a study of blood T cell repertoires in COVID-19. At the level of the study: COVID-19 samples from acute and convalescent phases originated in the United States, Italy and Spain.

All enrollees were about 18 to 89 years old and from 25 or so US areas. Germline CDR1 reads SGHNT; CDR2 reads YENEEA. This CDR3 is built from 14 residues. Trimming pared 7 bases from V and 0 bases from J, leaving 7 bases between. Original handling: Cell counts per sample came from amplifying reference gene primers. Data came from immunoSEQ multiplex PCR; TCRdb stores just in-frame clones and leaves some out. D and trimming were read from the DNA, whereas the V and J calls and clone size are those reported in that table. This sample carries 150,000 or so clones, roughly 90% of them seen once, and the ten largest clones take about 6.3%.

The chain recombines TRBV11-3 with TRBJ2-6, with unresolved D. Sequencing used PBMCs or T cells enriched from blood (not recorded which). The TCR sequence derives from a woman aged 50 to 60 who had recovered from COVID-19. The CDR3 DNA is TGTGCCAGCACCGTCCCCTCTGGGGCCAACGTCCTGACTTTC. This sequence encodes CASTVPSGANVLTF. Combining the CDR3 with reference TRBV11-3 and TRBJ2-6 gives the whole variable domain EAGVVQSPRYKIIEKKQPVAFWCNPISGHNTLYWYLQNLGQGPELLIRYENEEAVDDSQLPKDRFSAERLKGVDSTLKIQPAELGDSAVYLCASTVPSGANVLTFGAGSRLTVL.